The 24 T cell receptor beta chains below all came from one sample that was sequenced in a study of cytomegalovirus exposure and HLA in healthy donors (dated by TCRdb to about 2017). Library preparation employed the immunoSEQ multiplex PCR assay. A mixture of 60 forward primers for TCR Vbeta segments and 13 reverse primers for TCR Jbeta segments was used in the multiplex PCR. TCRdb carries this immuneACCESS record with in-frame sequences only. Its versions omit some clonotypes, under half of them owing to an unresolved V gene in the studies checked, with the rest unexplained. This sample has some 98,000 clones in its table, and roughly 70% of those were observed once. The leading ten clones occupy less than 2.5% of the sample. Sequencing input: PBMCs. These receptors were collected from a man aged 50 to 59 in good health and CMV-seronegative.

The chain carries TRBV10-1 and TRBJ1-2; D call uncertain. CDR3 length equals 15 residues. V was cut by 0 bases and J by 8 bases, with 16 bases left in between. Germline values: CDR1 WNHNN, CDR2 SYGVQD (reference sequence). CDR3 DNA: TGCGCCAGCAGTGAGTCCGGCGGAGGGCTCTTGGGCTACACCTTC. Encoded protein: CASSESGGGLLGYTF.

This chain uses TRBV27 with TRBJ2-7, with 9 nucleotides matching TRBD1. The V and J ends lost 3 bases and 6 bases, in that order; junction bases with no gene match: 12. CDR3 size: 16 residues. Germline V CDR1 and CDR2: MNHEY, SMNVEV (reference sequence). CDR3 residues: CASSFTPGTGRLEQYF. The CDR3 DNA reads TGTGCCAGCAGTTTCACTCCCGGGACAGGGCGGCTCGAGCAGTACTTC.

Notes on this clone: No DNA is shown, since the ends of the CDR3 on it are uncertain; the CDR3 is the one TCRdb lists. This sequence joins TRBV4-3 and TRBJ1-2; the tabulated D call, TRBD1, remains unverified against the DNA. The CDR3 extends over 20 residues, inclusive of both ends. Germline-derived CDR1 and CDR2 are LGHNA and YSLEER. The CDR3 loop reads CASSQTGLISSTSANYGYTF.

This chain connects TRBV20-1 to TRBJ2-7, with D perhaps matching TRBD1 (6 bases). The CDR3 sequence is 11 residues long. Trimming took 6 bases from V and 4 from J, leaving 10 bases between them. The germline V gene has CDR1 DFQATT and CDR2 SNEGSKA (reference sequence). The CDR3 reads CSARDMYEQYF. DNA of the CDR3: TGCAGTGCCAGGGACATGTACGAGCAGTACTTC.

This chain connects TRBV19 to TRBJ2-2, with D perhaps TRBD1 (5 bases). Trimming removed 4 bases at V and 3 bases at J, with 9 bases between. Germline assignment: CDR1 LNHDA and CDR2 SQIVND (reference sequence). This CDR3 is built from 14 residues. The CDR3 coding sequence is TGTGCCAGTAGTAAAACACAGGACACCGGGGAGCTGTTTTTT. Amino acids: CASSKTQDTGELFF. The whole variable domain, remainder taken from reference TRBV19 and TRBJ2-2, is DGGITQSPKYLFRKEGQNVTLSCEQNLNHDAMYWYRQDPGQGLRLIYYSQIVNDFQKGDIAEGYSVSREKKESFPLTVTSAQKNPTAFYLCASSKTQDTGELFFGEGSRLTVL.

The chain recombines TRBV2 with TRBJ2-3; 8 bases match TRBD1. From germline, CDR1 is SNHLY and CDR2 FYNNEI. There are 14 residues in the CDR3. With 5 bases clipped from V and 8 bases from J, the junction kept 9 bases outside the gene matches. CDR3 bases: TGTGCCAGCAGTTGGACAGGGAAGGGAACTACGCAGTATTTT. The encoded protein is CASSWTGKGTTQYF.

The chain carries TRBV5-1 and TRBJ1-2; 9 bases fit TRBD1. CDR3 length: 14 amino acids. Germline CDR1 is SGHRS and CDR2 is YFSETQ. The V segment lost 4 bases and the J segment 6 bases; nucleotides outside the gene matches: 7. The CDR3 DNA follows: TGCGCCAGCAGCGGGGACAGGGATAGCGATGGCTACACCTTC. This encodes CASSGDRDSDGYTF.

Of note for this clone: One end of the junction varies from germline; a read error may be responsible. The rearrangement uses TRBV10-2 and TRBJ1-2; 7 bases match TRBD1. The germline CDR1 and CDR2 sequences are WSHSY and SAAADI. The CDR3 runs 10 residues. Here the CDR3 DNA reads TGCGCCAGCAGCGGGGGACAGCTATTCTTC. Its translation: CASSGGQLFF.

The chain employs TRBV5-8 and TRBJ1-1; a weak D match, TRBD1 (5 bases). The germline V and J ends were trimmed by 2 bases and 4 bases, with 15 bases remaining between them. This CDR3 is 15 amino acids long. Germline V CDR1 and CDR2: SGHTS, YDEGEE. DNA for the CDR3: TGTGCCAGCAGCTTTTTGAATCCAGGGCCCACTGAAGCTTTCTTT. Protein product: CASSFLNPGPTEAFF.

The chain combines TRBV6-1 with TRBJ2-2; 14 bases are a match to TRBD2. CDR3 size: 18 residues. V was pared by 4 bases and J by 3 bases, with 7 bases of the junction left unmatched. The germline V gene has CDR1 MNHNS and CDR2 SASEGT. CDR3 coding DNA: TGTGCCAGCAGTGGACCGACTAGCGGGGGGGTCCACACCGGGGAGCTGTTTTTT. Its translation is CASSGPTSGGVHTGELFF.

This chain connects TRBV28 to TRBJ2-5, with 14 bases aligning to TRBD2. With 2 bases clipped from V and 2 bases from J, the junction kept 1 base outside the gene matches. Per the germline V gene, CDR1 is MDHEN and CDR2 is SYDVKM. The CDR3 extends over 16 amino acids. CDR3 residues: CASSLGTSGRQETQYF. The CDR3, as DNA: TGTGCCAGCAGTTTAGGGACTAGCGGGAGACAAGAGACCCAGTACTTC.

The CDR3 sequence: CASSFMGVQETQYF. CDR3 DNA sequence: TGTGCCAGCAGCTTCATGGGCGTCCAAGAGACCCAGTACTTC. This chain connects TRBV7-8 to TRBJ2-5; D call uncertain. The CDR3 is 14 amino acids. Between the trimmed V and J ends, which lost 3 bases and 1 base, there was a span of 9 bases. CDR1 is SGHVS and CDR2 is FQNEAQ in the germline V gene.

V gene TRBV28 combines with J gene TRBJ1-4, with D possibly TRBD1 on 6 matching bases. V was trimmed by 2 bases and J by 7 bases, leaving 17 bases between them. The CDR3 has 16 residues. Germline V lookup: CDR1 MDHEN, CDR2 SYDVKM. The CDR3 nucleotides read TGTGCCAGCAGTTTACGTCAGACAGGCAGCGGTGAAAAACTGTTTTTT. This sequence encodes CASSLRQTGSGEKLFF.

This chain joins TRBV19 and TRBJ1-3, with 11 bases lining up with TRBD1. V lost 0 bases and J lost 3; bases outside the gene matches: 13. CDR3 size: 20 residues. From germline, CDR1 is LNHDA and CDR2 SQIVND (reference sequence). For the CDR3, the DNA is TGTGCCAGTAGTATAGATCTCGCCGGGACAGGGGGAATTGATGGAAACACCATATATTTT. Its translation: CASSIDLAGTGGIDGNTIYF.

The chain couples TRBV5-6 to TRBJ2-6, with D unclear. From germline, CDR1 is SGHDT and CDR2 YYEEEE. The CDR3 is 19 residues long. V was shortened by 6 bases and J by 0 bases, with 22 bases between the two germline ends. The chain's CDR3 is CASIPGWSLGYSGANVLTF. CDR3 sequence (DNA): TGTGCCAGCATCCCAGGCTGGTCCCTGGGCTACTCTGGGGCCAACGTCCTGACTTTC.

This clone was picked up a small number of times. The rearrangement uses TRBV7-9 and TRBJ2-5; possibly TRBD1 for D (5 bases). Germline values: CDR1 SEHNR, CDR2 FQNEAQ (reference sequence). There are 13 residues in the CDR3. V was clipped by 1 base and J by 4 bases, with 7 bases between them. Here the CDR3 reads CASSLGRVETQYF. The CDR3 nucleotides are TGTGCCAGCAGCTTAGGCAGGGTAGAGACCCAGTACTTC.

This rearrangement joins TRBV6-6 to TRBJ1-2, with TRBD1 matching over 7 bases. The junction had 4 bases not matched to a gene; V was cut back by 0 bases and J by 6 bases. The CDR3 has 14 amino acids. Germline values: CDR1 MNHNY, CDR2 SVGAGI (reference sequence). The CDR3 sequence is CASSYSETGNGYTF. The CDR3 bases are TGTGCCAGCAGTTACTCCGAGACAGGGAATGGCTACACCTTC.

The chain uses TRBV6-5 and TRBJ2-7, with D maybe TRBD1 (6 bases). Per germline, CDR1 MNHEY and CDR2 SVGAGI. The CDR3 is made up of 12 amino acids. Trimming removed 6 bases from V and 6 bases from J, with 12 bases in between. CDR3 residues: CASRVIGGEQYF. CDR3 nucleotides: TGTGCCAGCAGGGTGATAGGGGGCGAGCAGTACTTC.

The chain uses TRBV27 and TRBJ2-7; TRBD1 aligns across 8 bases. The CDR3 has 14 amino acids. V gave up 6 bases and J gave up 0 bases; unmatched junction bases: 4. The germline gives CDR1 MNHEY, CDR2 SMNVEV (reference sequence). Here the CDR3 reads CASSPGQASYEQYF. As DNA, the CDR3 is TGTGCCAGCAGCCCGGGACAGGCCTCCTACGAGCAGTACTTC.

The V gene is TRBV2, the J gene TRBJ1-2, with 8 bases matching TRBD1. V was clipped by 10 bases and J by 6 bases; unmatched bases: 4. Germline V lookup: CDR1 SNHLY, CDR2 FYNNEI. This CDR3 spans 11 amino acids. The CDR3 nucleotides are TGTGCCACAGGGACAGGCCATGGCTACACCTTC. Its protein product is CATGTGHGYTF.

The sample holds one count of this clone. The chain couples TRBV4-3 to TRBJ2-1; 7 bases align to TRBD1. The CDR3 loop spans 18 amino acids. Germline values: CDR1 LGHNA, CDR2 YSLEER. V lost 2 bases, J lost 2 bases, and 12 bases stayed unmatched. The CDR3 nucleotides read TGCGCCAGCAGCCAAACTGACCCAGGGGGTAGGGCCTACAATGAGCAGTTCTTC. The encoded protein is CASSQTDPGGRAYNEQFF.

The chain joins TRBV6-1 to TRBJ1-2, with 7 bases fitting TRBD1. V shed 6 bases and J 11 bases; nucleotides not matched to a gene: 12. The CDR3 spans 13 residues. Germline CDR1 is MNHNS and CDR2 is SASEGT. Written as DNA, the CDR3 is TGTGCCAGCAGAACGGGACAGTCTGGGGGGTACACCTTC. It is translated as CASRTGQSGGYTF.

This clone was seen only a few times. The chain combines TRBV11-2 with TRBJ1-4, with a weak D call TRBD1 (5 bases). Germline V gene sequence: CDR1 SGHAT, CDR2 FQNNGV. This CDR3 is 15 amino acids long. V gave up 1 base and J gave up 8 bases, with 14 bases separating them. As DNA, the CDR3 is TGTGCCAGCAGCTTAGTTTGGGCAGGGTCCGAAAAACTGTTTTTT. Protein sequence: CASSLVWAGSEKLFF.

This clone has just a few counts. The chain combines TRBV27 with TRBJ2-7; 7 bases agree with TRBD1. Germline trimming cut 2 bases from V and 3 bases from J; bases unmatched to any gene: 10. Germline values: CDR1 MNHEY, CDR2 SMNVEV (reference sequence). The length of the CDR3 is 16 residues. CDR3 loop: CASSLTGDRAFYEQYF. The DNA of the CDR3 is TGTGCCAGCAGTTTAACCGGGGACAGAGCATTCTACGAGCAGTACTTC.